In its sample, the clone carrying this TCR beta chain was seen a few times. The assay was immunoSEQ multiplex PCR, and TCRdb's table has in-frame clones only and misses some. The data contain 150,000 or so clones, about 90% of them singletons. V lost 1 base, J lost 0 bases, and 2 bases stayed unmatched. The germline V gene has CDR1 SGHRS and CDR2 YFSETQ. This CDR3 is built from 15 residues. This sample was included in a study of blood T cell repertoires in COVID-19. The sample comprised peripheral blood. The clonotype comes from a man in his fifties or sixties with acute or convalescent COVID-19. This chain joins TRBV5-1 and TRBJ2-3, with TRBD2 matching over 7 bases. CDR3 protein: CASSLPGGSTDTQYF. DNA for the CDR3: TGCGCCAGCAGCTTGCCGGGGGGAAGCACAGATACGCAGTATTTT.